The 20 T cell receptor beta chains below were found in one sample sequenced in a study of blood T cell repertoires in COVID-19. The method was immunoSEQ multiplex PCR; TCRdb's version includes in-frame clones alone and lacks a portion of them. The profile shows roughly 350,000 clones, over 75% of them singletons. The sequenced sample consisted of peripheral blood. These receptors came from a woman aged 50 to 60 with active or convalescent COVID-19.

DNA for the CDR3: TGTGCCAGTAGTTTAAGGACTAGGGGCTCCTACAATGAGCAGTTCTTC. It yields the protein CASSLRTRGSYNEQFF. The rearrangement links TRBV19 to TRBJ2-1, with 7 bases that match TRBD2. Germline-derived CDR1 and CDR2 are LNHDA and SQIVND (reference sequence). This CDR3 comprises 16 residues. Trimming at V came to 5 bases and at J to 0 bases, leaving 7 bases not matched to a gene.

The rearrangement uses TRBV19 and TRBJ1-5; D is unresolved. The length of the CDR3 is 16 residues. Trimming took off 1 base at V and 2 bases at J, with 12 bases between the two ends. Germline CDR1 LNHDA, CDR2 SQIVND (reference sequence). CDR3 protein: CASSIGGWVGNQPQHF. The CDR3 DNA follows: TGTGCCAGTAGTATAGGAGGGTGGGTAGGCAATCAGCCCCAGCATTTT.

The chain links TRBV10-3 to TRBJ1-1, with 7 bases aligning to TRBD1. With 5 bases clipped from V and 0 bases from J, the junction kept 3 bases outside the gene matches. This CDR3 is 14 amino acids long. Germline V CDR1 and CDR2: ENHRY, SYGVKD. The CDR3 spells CAISSQGMNTEAFF. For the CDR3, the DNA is TGTGCCATCAGTTCACAGGGGATGAACACTGAAGCTTTCTTT.

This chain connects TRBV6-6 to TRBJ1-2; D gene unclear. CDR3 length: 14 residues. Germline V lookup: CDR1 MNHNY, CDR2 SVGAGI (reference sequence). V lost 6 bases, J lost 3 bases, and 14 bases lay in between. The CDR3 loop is CASRSSGKYYGYTF. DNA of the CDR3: TGTGCCAGCAGGTCCTCAGGCAAATACTATGGCTACACCTTC.

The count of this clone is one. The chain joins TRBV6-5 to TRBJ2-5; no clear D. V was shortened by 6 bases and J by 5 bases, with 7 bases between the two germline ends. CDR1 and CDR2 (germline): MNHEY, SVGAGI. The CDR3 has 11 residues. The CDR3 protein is CASRRLETQYF. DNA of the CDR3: TGTGCCAGCAGGAGATTGGAGACCCAGTACTTC.

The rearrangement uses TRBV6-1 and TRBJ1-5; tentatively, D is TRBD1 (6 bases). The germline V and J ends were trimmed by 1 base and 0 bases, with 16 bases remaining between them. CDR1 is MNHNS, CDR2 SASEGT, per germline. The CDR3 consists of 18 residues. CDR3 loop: CASSEVDSTLYSNQPQHF. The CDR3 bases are TGTGCCAGCAGTGAAGTGGACAGTACCCTTTATAGCAATCAGCCCCAGCATTTT.

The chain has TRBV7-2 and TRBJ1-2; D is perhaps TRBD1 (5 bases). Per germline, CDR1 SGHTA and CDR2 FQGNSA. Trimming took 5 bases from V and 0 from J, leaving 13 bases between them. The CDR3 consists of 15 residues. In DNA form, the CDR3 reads TGTGCCAGCAGCCCGACGGGGGTATCTAACTATGGCTACACCTTC. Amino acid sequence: CASSPTGVSNYGYTF.

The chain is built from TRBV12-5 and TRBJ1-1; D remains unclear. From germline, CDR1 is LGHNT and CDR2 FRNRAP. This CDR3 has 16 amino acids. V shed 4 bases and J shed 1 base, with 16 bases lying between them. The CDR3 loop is CASGSETWRRNTEAFF. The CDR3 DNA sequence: TGTGCTAGTGGTTCAGAGACGTGGAGGAGGAACACTGAAGCTTTCTTT.

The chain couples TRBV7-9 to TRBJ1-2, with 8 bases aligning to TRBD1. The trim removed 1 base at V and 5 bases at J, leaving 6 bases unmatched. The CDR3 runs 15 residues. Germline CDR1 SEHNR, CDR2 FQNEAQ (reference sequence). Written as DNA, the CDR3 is TGTGCCAGCAGCTTAGAGGTGGGACAGGCGTATGGCTACACCTTC. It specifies CASSLEVGQAYGYTF.

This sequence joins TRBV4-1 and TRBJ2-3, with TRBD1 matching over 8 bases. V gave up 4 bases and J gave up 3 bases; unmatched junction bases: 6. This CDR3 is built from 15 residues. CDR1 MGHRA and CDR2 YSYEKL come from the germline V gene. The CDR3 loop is CASSPRQGRTDTQYF. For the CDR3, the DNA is TGCGCCAGCAGCCCAAGACAGGGGAGGACAGATACGCAGTATTTT.

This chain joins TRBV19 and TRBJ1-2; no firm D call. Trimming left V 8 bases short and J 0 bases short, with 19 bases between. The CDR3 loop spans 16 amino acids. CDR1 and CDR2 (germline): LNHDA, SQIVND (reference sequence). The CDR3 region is CASLDGVSPSNYGYTF. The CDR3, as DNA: TGTGCCAGTCTAGACGGAGTCTCACCTTCTAACTATGGCTACACCTTC.

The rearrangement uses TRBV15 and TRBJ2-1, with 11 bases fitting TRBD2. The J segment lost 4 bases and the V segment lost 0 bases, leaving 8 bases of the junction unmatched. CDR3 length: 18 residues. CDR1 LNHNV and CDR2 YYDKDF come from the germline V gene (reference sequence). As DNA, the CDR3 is TGTGCCACCAGCAGAGATCAATCCTTAGCGGGGGGGTACAATGAGCAGTTCTTC. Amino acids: CATSRDQSLAGGYNEQFF.

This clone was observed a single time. CDR3: CASSKALRTGGDYGYTF. The CDR3 DNA follows: TGTGCCAGCAGCAAAGCACTAAGGACAGGGGGCGACTATGGCTACACCTTC. The chain links TRBV21-1 to TRBJ1-2; the D segment call TRBD1 is taken from the table without a DNA check. TRBV21-1 is marked as a pseudogene. This CDR3 has 17 amino acids.

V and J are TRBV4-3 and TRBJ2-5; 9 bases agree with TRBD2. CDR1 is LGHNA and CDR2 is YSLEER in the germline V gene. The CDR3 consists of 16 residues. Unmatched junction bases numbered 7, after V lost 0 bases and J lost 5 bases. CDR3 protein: CASSQDWRGGTETQYF. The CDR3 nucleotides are TGCGCCAGCAGCCAAGATTGGCGGGGGGGAACGGAGACCCAGTACTTC.

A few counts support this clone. Here the CDR3 reads CAWKPNSQGSQPQHF. The CDR3 DNA is TGTGCCTGGAAACCCAATTCGCAGGGAAGTCAGCCCCAGCATTTT. V is TRBV30 and J is TRBJ1-5; D perhaps matches TRBD1 (5 bases). This CDR3 region has 15 residues. In germline, CDR1 is GTSNPN, CDR2 SVGIG (reference sequence). With 4 bases removed from V and 6 bases from J, the gap between germline ends came to 19 bases.

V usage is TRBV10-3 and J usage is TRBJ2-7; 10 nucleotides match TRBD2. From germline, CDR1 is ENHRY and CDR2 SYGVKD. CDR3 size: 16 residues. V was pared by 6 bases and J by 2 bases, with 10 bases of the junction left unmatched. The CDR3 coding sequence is TGTGCCATCAGGGCCCCCGAGCGGGAGGGACCCTACGAGCAGTACTTC. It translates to CAIRAPEREGPYEQYF.

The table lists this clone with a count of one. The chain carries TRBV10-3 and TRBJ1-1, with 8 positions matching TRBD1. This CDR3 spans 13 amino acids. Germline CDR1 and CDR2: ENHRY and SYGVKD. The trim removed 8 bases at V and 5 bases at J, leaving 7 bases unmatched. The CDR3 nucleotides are TGTGCCATCGAGGGAGACAGGGGTACTGAAGCTTTCTTT. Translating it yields CAIEGDRGTEAFF.

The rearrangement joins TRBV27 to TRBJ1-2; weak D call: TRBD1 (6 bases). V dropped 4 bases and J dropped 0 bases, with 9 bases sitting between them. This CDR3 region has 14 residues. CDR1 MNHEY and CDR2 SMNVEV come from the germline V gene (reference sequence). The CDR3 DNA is TGTGCCAGCAGTTCCCGGACAGCTAACTATGGCTACACCTTC. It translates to CASSSRTANYGYTF.

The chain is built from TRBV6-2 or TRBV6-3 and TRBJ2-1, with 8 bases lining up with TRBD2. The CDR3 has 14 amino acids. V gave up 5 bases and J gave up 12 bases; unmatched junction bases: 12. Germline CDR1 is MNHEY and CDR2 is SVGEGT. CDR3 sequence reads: CASSPSGGRLGQFF. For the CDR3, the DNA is TGTGCCAGCAGTCCCTCGGGGGGGCGACTAGGGCAGTTCTTC.

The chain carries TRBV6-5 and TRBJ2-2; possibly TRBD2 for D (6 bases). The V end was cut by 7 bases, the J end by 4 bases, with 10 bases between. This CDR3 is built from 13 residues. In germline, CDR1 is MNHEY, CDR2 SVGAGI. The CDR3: CASNRGSTGELFF. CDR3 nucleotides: TGTGCCAGCAACCGGGGGAGCACCGGGGAGCTGTTTTTT.